Below, 3 T cell receptor beta chains from the same sample are listed, as sequenced in a study of T cell clonality in common variable immunodeficiency. Some clones are missing from TCRdb's copy, which holds only in-frame ones; the method was immunoSEQ multiplex PCR. Listed for the sample are more than 30,000 clones, none seen a single time. Sample: peripheral blood mononuclear cells. The receptor source for this set is a person between 18 and 75 years old in good health.

This clone has at least ten counts. The observed sequence ends 3 residues before the CDR3 terminus, with the missing tail filled in from the germline J gene. The genes are TRBV5-4 and TRBJ1-2; a possible D gene is TRBD1 (5 bases). The CDR3 sequence is 13 residues long. The germline V gene encodes CDR1 SGHNT and CDR2 YYREEE (reference sequence). CDR3 sequence: CASSEQDFGGYTF. Incomplete CDR3 DNA: TGTGCCAGCAGTGAACAGGATTTCGGGGGC.

This clone was observed many times. With the read ending 3 residues before the CDR3 end, the germline J gene is used to fill in that end. The chain employs TRBV7-3 and TRBJ1-5, with 7 bases aligning to TRBD1. This CDR3 comprises 13 residues. The V gene end was trimmed by 5 bases and the J gene end by 7 bases; junction bases not matched to a gene: 5. The germline V gene has CDR1 SGHTA and CDR2 FQGTGA. The part of the CDR3 DNA that was read is TGTGCCAGCAGCCCCGACAGGGACCAGCCC. Translation: CASSPDRDQP. The full CDR3 protein is CASSPDRDQPQHF.

This clone was seen ten or more times. The read ends 3 residues shy of where the CDR3 ends; the end is completed using the germline J gene. The V and J genes are TRBV19 and TRBJ2-4; tentatively, D is TRBD2 (6 bases). The CDR3 totals 17 residues. Trimming took 1 base from V and 0 from J, leaving 13 bases between them. The V gene's germline CDR1 is LNHDA and CDR2 SQIVND (reference sequence). The DNA read from the CDR3 is TGTGCCAGTAGTATAGGAGGAGGGGCCTTAGCCAAAAACATT. This encodes CASSIGGGALAKNI. The entire CDR3 reads CASSIGGGALAKNIQYF.